This T cell receptor (beta chain) appears in the sequencing data of a study of T-cell reconstitution after alpha-beta-depleted transplantation in children. Germline lookup yields CDR1 SGHTA and CDR2 FQGNSA. The CDR3 contains 15 residues. V was cut by 5 bases and J by 4 bases, with 15 bases left in between. TCRbeta library preparation incorporated unique molecular identifiers. TCRdb redid the calling of the PCR reads with MiXCR, one entry per CDR3 protein. This table holds about 200,000 distinct CDR3 sequences, about 8.7% found once. Notes on the study in general: Reportedly, only several hundred clones from non-depleted graft cells drove alpha-beta T-cell counts at about two months. High day-60 TCRbeta diversity in some patients came from surviving recipient T cells and thymic progenitors. One year after transplant, T-cell counts and diversity came mostly from newly produced T cells.

This clonotype occurred once. Its antigen remains unidentified. The sequence was collected from a male patient between 2 and 15 years old who had a stem cell transplant for acute myeloid leukemia, so the T cells may come from the graft donor. Sequencing was performed on PBMCs, mostly from graft donor cells, taken 360 days after TCRalphabeta/CD19-depleted stem cell transplant. This chain uses TRBV7-2 with TRBJ2-1; D is undetermined. The CDR3: CASSGRSVPYNEQFF. The DNA for the CDR3 is TGTGCCAGCAGCGGAAGGTCGGTGCCTTACAATGAGCAGTTCTTC.